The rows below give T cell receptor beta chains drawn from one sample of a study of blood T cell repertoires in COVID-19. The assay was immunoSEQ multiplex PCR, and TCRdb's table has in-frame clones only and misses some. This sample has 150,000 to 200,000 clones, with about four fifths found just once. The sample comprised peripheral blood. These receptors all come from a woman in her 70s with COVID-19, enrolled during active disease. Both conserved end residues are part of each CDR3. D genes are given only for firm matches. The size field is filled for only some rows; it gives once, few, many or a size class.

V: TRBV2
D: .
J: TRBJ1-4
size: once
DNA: TGTGCCAGCAGCCCCAGGGGACGTAATGAAAAACTGTTTTTT
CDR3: CASSPRGRNEKLFF

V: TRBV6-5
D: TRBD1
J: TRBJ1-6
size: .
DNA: TGTGCCAGCAGTCGGACAGGGGGCCTGAATTCACCCCTCCACTTT
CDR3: CASSRTGGLNSPLHF

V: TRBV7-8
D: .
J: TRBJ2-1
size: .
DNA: TGTGCCAGCAGCTTAAAACGGGCGGGGATAAGTTCCTACAATGAGCAGTTCTTC
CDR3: CASSLKRAGISSYNEQFF

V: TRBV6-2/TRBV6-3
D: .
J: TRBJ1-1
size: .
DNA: TGTGCCAGCAGTCGACAGTACACTGAAGCTTTCTTT
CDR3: CASSRQYTEAFF

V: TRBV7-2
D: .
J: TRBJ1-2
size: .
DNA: TGTGCCAGCAGCCCTGGGGGGACCTATGGCTACACCTTC
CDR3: CASSPGGTYGYTF

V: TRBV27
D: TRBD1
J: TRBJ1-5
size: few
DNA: TGTGCCAGCAGTTTAGGTTGGGGACAGGGGGCTCAGCCCCAGCATTTT
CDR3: CASSLGWGQGAQPQHF

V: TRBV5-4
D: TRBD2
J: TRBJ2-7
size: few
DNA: TGTGCCAGCAGCACTCAACTAGCGGGAGGGAGAGAGCAGTACTTC
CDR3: CASSTQLAGGREQYF

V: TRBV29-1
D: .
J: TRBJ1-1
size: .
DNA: TGCAGCGTTGAAAGCCAATCCGGGGGCACTGAAGCTTTCTTT
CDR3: CSVESQSGGTEAFF

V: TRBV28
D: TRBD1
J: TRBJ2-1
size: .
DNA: TGTGCCAGCAGACGAGGACAGGGGGCGTACAATGAGCAGTTCTTC
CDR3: CASRRGQGAYNEQFF

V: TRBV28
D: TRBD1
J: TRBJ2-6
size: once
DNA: TGTGCCAGCAGTGCCTGGACAGGGGGTGGCAACGTCCTGACTTTC
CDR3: CASSAWTGGGNVLTF

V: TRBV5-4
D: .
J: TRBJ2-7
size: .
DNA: TGTGCCAGCAGCTTGGAGGTCAGGGTGAGCGAGCAGTACTTC
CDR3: CASSLEVRVSEQYF

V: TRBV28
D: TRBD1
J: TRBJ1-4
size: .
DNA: TGTGCCAGCAGAGCAGGAACAGGGGCGGGTGAAAAACTGTTTTTT
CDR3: CASRAGTGAGEKLFF

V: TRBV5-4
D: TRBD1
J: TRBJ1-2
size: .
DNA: TGTGCCAGCAGCTCCCGACAGGGTGGCTATGGCTACACCTTC
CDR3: CASSSRQGGYGYTF

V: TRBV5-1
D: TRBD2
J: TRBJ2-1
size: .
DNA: TGCGCCAGCAGCTTGGAGTTAGCGGGGTACAATGAGCAGTTCTTC
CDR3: CASSLELAGYNEQFF

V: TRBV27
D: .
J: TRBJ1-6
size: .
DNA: TGTGCCAGCAGCTATAGGGAGTCACCCCTCCACTTT
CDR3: CASSYRESPLHF

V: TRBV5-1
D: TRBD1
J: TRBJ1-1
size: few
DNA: TGCGCCAGCAGCTTCCGGACAGGGGACACTGAAGCTTTCTTT
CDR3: CASSFRTGDTEAFF

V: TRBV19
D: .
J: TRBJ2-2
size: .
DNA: TGTGCCAGTGCAGGCACTGTACCCGGGGAGCTGTTTTTT
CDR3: CASAGTVPGELFF

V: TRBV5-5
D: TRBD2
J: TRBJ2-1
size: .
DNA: TGTGCCAGCAGCTTGGAGGGGAGGGCCTCGGATGAGCAGTTCTTC
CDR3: CASSLEGRASDEQFF

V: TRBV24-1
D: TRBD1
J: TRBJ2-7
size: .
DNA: TGTGCCACCAGTGACGGACAGGGGGCGCGTTCCGAGCAGTACTTC
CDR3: CATSDGQGARSEQYF

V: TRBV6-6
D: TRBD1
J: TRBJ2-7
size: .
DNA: TGTGCCAGCAGTTACCCGGGACAGCTTTCCTACGAGCAGTACTTC
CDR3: CASSYPGQLSYEQYF

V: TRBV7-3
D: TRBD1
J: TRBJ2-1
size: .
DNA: TGTGCCAGCAGCTTAGACAGGGGGCTGTACAATGAGCAGTTCTTC
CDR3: CASSLDRGLYNEQFF

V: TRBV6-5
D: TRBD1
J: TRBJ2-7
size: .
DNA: TGTGCCAGCAGTTTCTCAGGGGGAACTGGCGAGCAGTACTTC
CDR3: CASSFSGGTGEQYF

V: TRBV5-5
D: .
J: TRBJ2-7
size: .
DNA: TGTGCCAGCAGCTTACAGAGTTCCTACGAGCAGTACTTC
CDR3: CASSLQSSYEQYF

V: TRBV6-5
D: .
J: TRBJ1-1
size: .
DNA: TGTGCCAGCAGTTACGGGACTAACACTGAAGCTTTCTTT
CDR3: CASSYGTNTEAFF

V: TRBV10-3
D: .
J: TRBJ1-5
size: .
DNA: TGTGCCGCGGGGATAGGGTCCAATCAGCCCCAGCATTTT
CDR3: CAAGIGSNQPQHF

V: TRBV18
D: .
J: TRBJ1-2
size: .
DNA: TGTGCCAGCTCACCTACCTCGGACAGTTCCTATGGCTACACCTTC
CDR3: CASSPTSDSSYGYTF

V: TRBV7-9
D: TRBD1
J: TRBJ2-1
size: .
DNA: TGTGCCAGCAGCTTTCTGACAGGGCGCTACAATGAGCAGTTCTTC
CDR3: CASSFLTGRYNEQFF

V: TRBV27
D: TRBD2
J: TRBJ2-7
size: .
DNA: TGTGCCAGCAGTTTAAAGACTAGCGGGAGGAACGAGCAGTACTTC
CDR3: CASSLKTSGRNEQYF

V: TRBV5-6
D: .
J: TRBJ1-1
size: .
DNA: TGTGCCAGCAGTCGTCGGACAGAAAGATTCACTGAAGCTTTCTTT
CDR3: CASSRRTERFTEAFF

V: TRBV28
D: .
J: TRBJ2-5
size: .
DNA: TGTGCCAGCAGTTTGGGACTTCTCTGGGGGCAAGAGACCCAGTACTTC
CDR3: CASSLGLLWGQETQYF

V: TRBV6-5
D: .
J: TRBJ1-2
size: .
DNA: TGTGCCAGCAGTTACGCGGGGTATGGGACCTATGGCTACACCTTC
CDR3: CASSYAGYGTYGYTF

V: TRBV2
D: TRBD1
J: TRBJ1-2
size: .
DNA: TGTGCCAGTCTACAGGGGGCGCGTGGCTACACCTTC
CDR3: CASLQGARGYTF

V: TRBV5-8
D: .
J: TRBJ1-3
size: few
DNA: TGTGCCAGCTTTACGGGGTTCTCTGGAAACACCATATATTTT
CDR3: CASFTGFSGNTIYF

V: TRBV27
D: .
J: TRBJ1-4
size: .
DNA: TGTGCCAGCAGTTTATCGAGGCAGGGGAGTGAAAAACTGTTTTTT
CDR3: CASSLSRQGSEKLFF

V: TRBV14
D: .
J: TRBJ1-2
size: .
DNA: TGTGCCAGCAGCCAAAGGGGGAGCAGGAGGAACTATGGCTACACCTTC
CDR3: CASSQRGSRRNYGYTF

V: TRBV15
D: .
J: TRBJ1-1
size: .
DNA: TGTGCCACCAGCTCAACAGTGAACACTGAAGCTTTCTTT
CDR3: CATSSTVNTEAFF

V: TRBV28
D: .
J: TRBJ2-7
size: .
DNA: TGTGCCAGCAGTCAACTTCGGACAGCGCTATCCTACGAGCAGTACTTC
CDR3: CASSQLRTALSYEQYF

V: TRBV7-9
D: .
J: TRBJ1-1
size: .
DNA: TGTGCCAGCAGCCCAGACAGGCTACAGGTTGAAGCTTTCTTT
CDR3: CASSPDRLQVEAFF

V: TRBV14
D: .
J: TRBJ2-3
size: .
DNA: TGTGCCAGCAGCCAATACGGGAGAGCCACAGATACGCAGTATTTT
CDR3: CASSQYGRATDTQYF

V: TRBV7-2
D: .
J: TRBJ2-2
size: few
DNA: TGTGCCAGCAGCTTAGTAGCTACGAACACCGGGGAGCTGTTTTTT
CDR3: CASSLVATNTGELFF

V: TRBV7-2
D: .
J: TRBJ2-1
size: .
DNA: TGTGCCAGCAGCTTAGGACAGAAACTTTACAATGAGCAGTTCTTC
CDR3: CASSLGQKLYNEQFF

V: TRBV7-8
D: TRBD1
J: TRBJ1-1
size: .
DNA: TGTGCCAGCAGCTTGCCGGGACAGGTTAAAGCTTTCTTT
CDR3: CASSLPGQVKAFF

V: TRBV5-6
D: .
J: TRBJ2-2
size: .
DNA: TGTGCCAGCAGCTTGGCAGGGTTGGGCGGGGAGCTGTTTTTT
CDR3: CASSLAGLGGELFF

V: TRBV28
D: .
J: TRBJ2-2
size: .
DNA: TGTGCCAGCAGACCTGGACAGTCGTACCGGGAGCTGTTTTTT
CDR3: CASRPGQSYRELFF

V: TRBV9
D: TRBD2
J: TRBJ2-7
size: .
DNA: TGTGCCAGCAGCGTAGCTCCGGGAGGGCCCTACGAGCAGTACTTC
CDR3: CASSVAPGGPYEQYF